The source of this T cell receptor (beta chain) is a study of blood T cell repertoires in COVID-19. Method: immunoSEQ multiplex PCR; TCRdb's copy keeps in-frame clones and lacks some. The repertoire holds 150,000 or so clones, 80% to 90% seen once, with around 8.2% in the top ten. This CDR3 region has 18 residues. The ends were cut back, 0 bases at V and 1 base at J, with 14 bases in the middle. Germline assignment: CDR1 SGDLS and CDR2 YYNGEE. This clone has a handful of counts. The sequenced sample was peripheral blood. The receptor's source is a man between 60 and 75 years old with acute or convalescent COVID-19. The chain links TRBV9 to TRBJ2-6; perhaps TRBD1 as D (5 bases). CDR3 sequence: CASSVVPHQGSGANVLTF. In nucleotides, the CDR3 is TGTGCCAGCAGCGTAGTTCCCCATCAGGGATCTGGGGCCAACGTCCTGACTTTC.